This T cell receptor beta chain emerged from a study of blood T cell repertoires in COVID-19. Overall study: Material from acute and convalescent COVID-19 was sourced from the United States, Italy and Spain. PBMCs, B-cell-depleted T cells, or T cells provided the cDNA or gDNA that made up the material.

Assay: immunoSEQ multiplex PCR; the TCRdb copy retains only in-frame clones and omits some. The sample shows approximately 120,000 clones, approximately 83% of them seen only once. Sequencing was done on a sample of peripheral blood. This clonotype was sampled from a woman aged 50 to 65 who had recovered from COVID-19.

DNA of the CDR3: TGTGCCAGCAGTTTGGAGGGGGCGGATACGCAGTATTTT. It translates to CASSLEGADTQYF. This chain joins TRBV27 and TRBJ2-3; maybe TRBD1 (7 bases). The CDR3 length is 13 residues. Germline V gives CDR1 MNHEY, CDR2 SMNVEV (reference sequence). V dropped 3 bases and J dropped 6 bases, with 10 bases sitting between them.